This section outlines one T cell receptor (beta chain) sequence together with its context. The source of the sample is a study of prognosis after radiotherapy for stage I lung cancer. Study as a whole: More than ten patients' tumors were adenocarcinoma, and six to eight patients' tumors were squamous cell carcinoma. SBRT spanned 3 to 5 fractions, reaching a biologically effective dose of at least 100 Gy.

Germline CDR1 is DFQATT and CDR2 is SNEGSKA (reference sequence). V was pared by 1 base and J by 7 bases, with 15 bases of the junction left unmatched. CDR3 length equals 17 residues. TCR beta CDR3 was amplified from genomic DNA by two-round multiplex PCR. Every TRBV and TRBJ gene had its own specific primer in first-round PCR. Using its own MiXCR run on the multiplex PCR reads, TCRdb lists one record per CDR3 protein. This table has 25,000 to 35,000 distinct CDR3 sequences, 40% to 50% appearing once. Source: PBMCs, taken before or after stereotactic body radiation therapy (not recorded which). The sequence came from a donor aged 50 or older with non-small cell lung cancer. The gene calls are TRBV20-1 and TRBJ2-1, with TRBD2 matching over 8 bases. As DNA, the CDR3 is TGCAGTGCTAGAGGGACCGGGGGGGGCATCATTGTGAATGAGCAGTTCTTC. This gives the protein CSARGTGGGIIVNEQFF.